Sequencing of this T cell receptor beta chain was carried out in a study of control samples from healthy donors and cancer patients. TCRdb keeps only in-frame clones here, not all; method: immunoSEQ multiplex PCR. The data show about 130,000 clones, less than 95% seen once. Germline CDR1 reads SGHDN; CDR2 reads FVKESK. CDR3 length: 17 amino acids. Unmatched junction bases numbered 3, after V lost 2 bases and J lost 3 bases. This clonotype originated in a man between 25 and 39 years old in good health. The V and J genes are TRBV14 and TRBJ2-5, with 16 bases identical to TRBD2. The source material was blood. The CDR3 protein is CASSQPGLAGGKETQYF. The CDR3 DNA reads TGTGCCAGCAGCCAACCGGGACTAGCGGGGGGGAAAGAGACCCAGTACTTC.